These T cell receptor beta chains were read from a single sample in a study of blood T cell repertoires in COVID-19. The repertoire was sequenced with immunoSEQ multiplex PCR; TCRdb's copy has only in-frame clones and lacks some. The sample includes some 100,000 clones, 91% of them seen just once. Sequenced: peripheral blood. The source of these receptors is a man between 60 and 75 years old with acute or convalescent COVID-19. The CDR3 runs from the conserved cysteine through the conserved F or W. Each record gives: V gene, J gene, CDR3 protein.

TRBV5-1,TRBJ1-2,CASTPLRPRTGDGYTF
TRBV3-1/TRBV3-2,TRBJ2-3,CASSQAGYSDTQYF
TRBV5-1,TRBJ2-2,CASSLETSDSGELFF
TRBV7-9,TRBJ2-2,CASSLGSMRNTGELFF
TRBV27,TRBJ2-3,CASQKGDRFTDTQYF
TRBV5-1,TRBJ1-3,CASSWDRDSGNTIYF
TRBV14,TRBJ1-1,CASRARWGVGAEAFF
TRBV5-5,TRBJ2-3,CASSSPGQRTDTQYF
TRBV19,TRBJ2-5,CASSIGTGVGQTQYF
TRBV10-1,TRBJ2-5,CASSASSVQETQYF
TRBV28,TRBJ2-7,CASSTSGTGTYEQYF
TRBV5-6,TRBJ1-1,CASSPMTGGASGTEAFF
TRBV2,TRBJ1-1,CASSGGQAGNEAFF
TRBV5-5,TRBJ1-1,CASSFTGSFANTEAFF
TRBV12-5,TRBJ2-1,CASGLPQVTYNEQFF
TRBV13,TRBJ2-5,CASSPGGRETQYF